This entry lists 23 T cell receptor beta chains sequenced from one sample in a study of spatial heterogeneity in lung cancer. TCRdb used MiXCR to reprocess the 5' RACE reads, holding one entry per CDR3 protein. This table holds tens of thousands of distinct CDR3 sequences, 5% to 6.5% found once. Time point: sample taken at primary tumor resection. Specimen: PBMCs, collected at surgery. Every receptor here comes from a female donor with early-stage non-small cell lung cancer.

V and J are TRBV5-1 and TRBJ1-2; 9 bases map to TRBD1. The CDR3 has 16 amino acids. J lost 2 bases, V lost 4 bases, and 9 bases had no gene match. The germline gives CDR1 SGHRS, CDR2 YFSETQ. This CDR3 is CASSPGTGTKNYGYTF. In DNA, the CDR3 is TGCGCCAGCAGCCCAGGGACAGGGACCAAAAACTATGGCTACACCTTC.

The CDR3 DNA sequence: TGCGCCAGCAGTTATGGACAGGGGACTGGCGAGCAGTACTTC. This gives the protein CASSYGQGTGEQYF. V gene TRBV5-1 combines with J gene TRBJ2-7, with TRBD1 matching over 9 bases. V shed 5 bases, J shed 6 bases, and the junction held 9 bases outside the gene matches. Germline V lookup: CDR1 SGHRS, CDR2 YFSETQ. This CDR3 has 14 residues.

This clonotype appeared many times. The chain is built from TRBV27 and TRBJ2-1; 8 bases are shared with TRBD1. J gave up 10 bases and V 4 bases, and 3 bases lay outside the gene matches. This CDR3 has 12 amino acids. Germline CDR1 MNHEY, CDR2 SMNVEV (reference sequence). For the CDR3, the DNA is TGTGCCAGCAGTTCAGGGGGCTGGGAGCAGTTCTTC. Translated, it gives CASSSGGWEQFF.

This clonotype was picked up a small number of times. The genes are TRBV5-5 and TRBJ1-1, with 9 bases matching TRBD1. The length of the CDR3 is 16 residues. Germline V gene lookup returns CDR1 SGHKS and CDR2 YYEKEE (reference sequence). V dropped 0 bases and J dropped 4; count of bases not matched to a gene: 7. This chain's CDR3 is CASSLVQGAWGTEAFF. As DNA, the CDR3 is TGTGCCAGCAGCTTGGTACAGGGGGCGTGGGGCACTGAAGCTTTCTTT.

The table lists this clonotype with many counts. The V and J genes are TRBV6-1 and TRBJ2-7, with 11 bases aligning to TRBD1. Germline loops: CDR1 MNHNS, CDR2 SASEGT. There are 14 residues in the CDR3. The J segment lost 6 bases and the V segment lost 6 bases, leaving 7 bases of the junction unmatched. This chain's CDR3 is CASSGTGGRGEQYF. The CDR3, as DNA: TGTGCCAGCAGCGGGACAGGGGGACGGGGCGAGCAGTACTTC.

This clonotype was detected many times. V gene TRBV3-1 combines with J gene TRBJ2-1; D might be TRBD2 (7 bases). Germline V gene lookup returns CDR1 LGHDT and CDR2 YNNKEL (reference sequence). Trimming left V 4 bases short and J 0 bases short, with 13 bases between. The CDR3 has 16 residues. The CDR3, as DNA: TGTGCCAGCAGCCGAAGGGGGGGGGCCTCCTACAATGAGCAGTTCTTC. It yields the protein CASSRRGGASYNEQFF.

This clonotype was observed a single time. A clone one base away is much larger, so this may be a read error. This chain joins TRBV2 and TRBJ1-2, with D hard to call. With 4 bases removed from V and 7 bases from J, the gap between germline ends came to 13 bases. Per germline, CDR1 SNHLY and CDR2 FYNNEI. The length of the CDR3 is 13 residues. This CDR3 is CASSASKAVGYTF. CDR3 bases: TGTGCCAGCAGTGCTTCTAAAGCGGTTGGCTACACCTTC.

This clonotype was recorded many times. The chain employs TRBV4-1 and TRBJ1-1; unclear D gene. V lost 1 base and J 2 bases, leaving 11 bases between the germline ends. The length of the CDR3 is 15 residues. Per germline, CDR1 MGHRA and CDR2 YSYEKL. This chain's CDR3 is CASSQGGGFNTEAFF. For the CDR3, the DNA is TGCGCCAGCAGCCAAGGGGGAGGCTTTAACACTGAAGCTTTCTTT.

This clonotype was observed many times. This CDR3 is CASSSLSGVNYGYTF. As DNA, the CDR3 is TGTGCCAGCAGCTCCTTGTCGGGGGTCAACTATGGCTACACCTTC. The chain links TRBV9 to TRBJ1-2; D is perhaps TRBD1 (5 bases). In germline, CDR1 is SGDLS, CDR2 YYNGEE. Deletions cut 4 bases from V and 2 bases from J, with 15 bases between. The CDR3 length is 15 residues.

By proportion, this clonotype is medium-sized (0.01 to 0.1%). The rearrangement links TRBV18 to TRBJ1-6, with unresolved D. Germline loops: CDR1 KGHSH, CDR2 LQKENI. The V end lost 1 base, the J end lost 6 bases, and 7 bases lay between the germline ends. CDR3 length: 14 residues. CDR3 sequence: CASSPHRANSPLHF. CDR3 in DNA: TGTGCCAGCTCACCACATCGAGCTAATTCACCCCTCCACTTT.

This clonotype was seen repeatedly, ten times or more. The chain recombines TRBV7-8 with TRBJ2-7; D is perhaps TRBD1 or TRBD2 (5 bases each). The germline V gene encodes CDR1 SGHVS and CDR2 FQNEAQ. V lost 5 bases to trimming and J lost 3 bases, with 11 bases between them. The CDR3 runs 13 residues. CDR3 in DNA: TGTGCCAGCAGCGCCGGGACCGGCTACGAGCAGTACTTC. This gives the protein CASSAGTGYEQYF.

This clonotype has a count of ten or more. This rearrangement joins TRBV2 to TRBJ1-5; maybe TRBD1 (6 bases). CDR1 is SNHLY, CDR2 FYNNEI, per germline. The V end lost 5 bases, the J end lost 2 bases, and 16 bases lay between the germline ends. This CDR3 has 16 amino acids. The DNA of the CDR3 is TGTGCCAGCAGTAAAACTGCCTGGACAGGCAATCAGCCCCAGCATTTT. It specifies CASSKTAWTGNQPQHF.

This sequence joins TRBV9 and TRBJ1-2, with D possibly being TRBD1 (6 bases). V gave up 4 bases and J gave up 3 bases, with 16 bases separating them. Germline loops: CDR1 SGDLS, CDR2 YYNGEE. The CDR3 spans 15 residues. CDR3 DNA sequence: TGTGCCAGCAGCCGAGGCGGGGGCACTGACTATGGCTACACCTTC. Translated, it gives CASSRGGGTDYGYTF.

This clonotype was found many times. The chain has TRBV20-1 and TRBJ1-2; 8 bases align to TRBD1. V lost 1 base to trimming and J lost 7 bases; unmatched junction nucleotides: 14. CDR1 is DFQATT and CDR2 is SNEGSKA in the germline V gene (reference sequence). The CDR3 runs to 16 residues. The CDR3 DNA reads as TGCAGTGCTAGAGCCTACGACAGGGGCTTCCTGAGTGGCTACACCTTC. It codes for CSARAYDRGFLSGYTF.

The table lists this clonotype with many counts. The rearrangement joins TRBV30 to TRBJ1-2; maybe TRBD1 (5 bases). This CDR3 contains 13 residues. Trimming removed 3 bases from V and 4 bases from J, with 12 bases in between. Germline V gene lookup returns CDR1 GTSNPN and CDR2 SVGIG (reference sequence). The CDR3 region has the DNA TGTGCCTGGAGAGCAGACAGCGGCTATGGCTACACCTTC. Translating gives CAWRADSGYGYTF.

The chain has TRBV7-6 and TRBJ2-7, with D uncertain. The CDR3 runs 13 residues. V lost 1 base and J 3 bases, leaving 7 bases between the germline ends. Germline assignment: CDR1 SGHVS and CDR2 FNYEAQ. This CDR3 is CASSLVSNYEQYF. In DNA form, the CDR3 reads TGTGCCAGCAGCTTAGTATCGAACTACGAGCAGTACTTC.

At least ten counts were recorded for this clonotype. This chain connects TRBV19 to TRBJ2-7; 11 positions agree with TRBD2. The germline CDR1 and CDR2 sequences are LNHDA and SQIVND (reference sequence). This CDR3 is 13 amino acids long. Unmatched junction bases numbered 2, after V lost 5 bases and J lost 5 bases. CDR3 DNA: TGTGCCAGTAGTCTGGGACTAGCGGACGAGCAGTACTTC. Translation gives CASSLGLADEQYF.

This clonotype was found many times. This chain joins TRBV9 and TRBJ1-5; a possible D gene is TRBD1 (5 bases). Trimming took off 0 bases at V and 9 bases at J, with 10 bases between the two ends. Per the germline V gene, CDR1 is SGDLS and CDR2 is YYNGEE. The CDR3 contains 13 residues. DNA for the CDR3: TGTGCCAGCAGCGTAGGGGGCAGTCGGCCCCAGCATTTT. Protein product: CASSVGGSRPQHF.

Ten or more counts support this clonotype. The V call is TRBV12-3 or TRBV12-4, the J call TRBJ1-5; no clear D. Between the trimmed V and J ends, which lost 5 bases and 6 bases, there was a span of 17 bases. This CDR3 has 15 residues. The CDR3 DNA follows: TGTGCCAGCAGTCCTTCAGCGGTGGTAGGTCAGCCCCAGCATTTT. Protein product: CASSPSAVVGQPQHF.

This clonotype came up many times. CDR3 protein: CSASPTLANSNEKLFF. The CDR3 DNA reads as TGCAGTGCTAGCCCCACTCTTGCCAATTCTAATGAAAAACTGTTTTTT. This chain uses TRBV20-1 with TRBJ1-4; D uncertain. Trimming removed 3 bases from V and 3 bases from J, with 17 bases in between. The CDR3 has 16 residues. Per germline, CDR1 DFQATT and CDR2 SNEGSKA (reference sequence).

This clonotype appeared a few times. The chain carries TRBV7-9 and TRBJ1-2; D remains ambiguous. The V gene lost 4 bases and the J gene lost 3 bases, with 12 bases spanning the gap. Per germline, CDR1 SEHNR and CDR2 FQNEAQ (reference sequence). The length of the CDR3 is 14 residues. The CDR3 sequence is CASSSPGSYYGYTF. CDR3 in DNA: TGTGCCAGCAGCTCTCCCGGGAGCTACTATGGCTACACCTTC.

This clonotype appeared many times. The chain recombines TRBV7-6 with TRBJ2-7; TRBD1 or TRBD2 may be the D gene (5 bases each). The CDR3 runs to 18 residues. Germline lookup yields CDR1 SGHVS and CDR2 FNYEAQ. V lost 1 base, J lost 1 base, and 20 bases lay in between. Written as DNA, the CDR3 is TGTGCCAGCAGCTTAGACCCTCCAGGCTCTGGGGGATCCTACGAGCAGTACTTC. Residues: CASSLDPPGSGGSYEQYF.

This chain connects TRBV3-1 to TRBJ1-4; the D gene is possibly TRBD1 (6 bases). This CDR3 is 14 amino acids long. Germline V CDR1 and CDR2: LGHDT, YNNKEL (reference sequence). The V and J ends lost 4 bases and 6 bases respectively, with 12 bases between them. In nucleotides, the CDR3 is TGTGCCAGCAGCCGAGGGGGGGGCCATGAAAAACTGTTTTTT. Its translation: CASSRGGGHEKLFF.